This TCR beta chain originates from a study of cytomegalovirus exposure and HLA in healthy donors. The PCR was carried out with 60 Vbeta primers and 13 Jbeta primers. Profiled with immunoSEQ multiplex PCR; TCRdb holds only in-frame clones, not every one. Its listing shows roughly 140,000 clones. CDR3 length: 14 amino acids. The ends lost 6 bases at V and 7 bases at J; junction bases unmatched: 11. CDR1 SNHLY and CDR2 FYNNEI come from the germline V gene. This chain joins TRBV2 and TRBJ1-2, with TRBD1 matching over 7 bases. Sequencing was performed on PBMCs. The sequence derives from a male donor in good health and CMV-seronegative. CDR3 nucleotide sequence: TGTGCCAGCAGCTCCCGAGGGGGCGGCGGTGGCTACACCTTC. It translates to CASSSRGGGGGYTF.